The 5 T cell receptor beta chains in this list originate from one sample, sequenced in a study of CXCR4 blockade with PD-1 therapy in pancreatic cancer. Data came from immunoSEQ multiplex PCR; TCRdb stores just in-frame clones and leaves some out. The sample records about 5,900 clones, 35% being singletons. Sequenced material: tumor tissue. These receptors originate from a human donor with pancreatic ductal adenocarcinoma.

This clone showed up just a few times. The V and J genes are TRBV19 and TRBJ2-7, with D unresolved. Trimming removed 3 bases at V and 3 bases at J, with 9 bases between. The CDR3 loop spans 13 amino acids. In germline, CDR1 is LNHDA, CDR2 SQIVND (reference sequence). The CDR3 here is CASSMGRYYEQYF. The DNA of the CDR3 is TGTGCCAGTAGTATGGGTCGATACTACGAGCAGTACTTC. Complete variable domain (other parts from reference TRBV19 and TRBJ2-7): DGGITQSPKYLFRKEGQNVTLSCEQNLNHDAMYWYRQDPGQGLRLIYYSQIVNDFQKGDIAEGYSVSREKKESFPLTVTSAQKNPTAFYLCASSMGRYYEQYFGPGTRLTVT.

CDR3: CASSPGTSGFGELFF. The CDR3 nucleotides are TGCGCCAGCAGCCCCGGGACTAGCGGATTCGGGGAGCTGTTTTTT. The chain recombines TRBV5-1 with TRBJ2-2, with 11 bases lining up with TRBD2. Unmatched junction bases numbered 6, after V lost 4 bases and J lost 7 bases. Germline V CDR1 and CDR2: SGHRS, YFSETQ. The CDR3 consists of 15 residues.

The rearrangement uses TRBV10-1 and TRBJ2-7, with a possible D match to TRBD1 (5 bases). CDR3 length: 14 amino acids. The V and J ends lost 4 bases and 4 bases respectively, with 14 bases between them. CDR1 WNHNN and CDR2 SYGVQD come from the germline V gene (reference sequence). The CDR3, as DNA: TGCGCCAGCAGTGTTCGCAGGGCAGAGTACGAGCAGTACTTC. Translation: CASSVRRAEYEQYF.

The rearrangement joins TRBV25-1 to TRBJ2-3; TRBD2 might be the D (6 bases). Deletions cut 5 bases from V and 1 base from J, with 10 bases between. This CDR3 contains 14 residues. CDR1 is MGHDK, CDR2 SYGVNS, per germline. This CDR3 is CASSRSSGTDTQYF. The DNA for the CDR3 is TGTGCCAGCAGTAGGTCTAGCGGCACAGATACGCAGTATTTT.

The DNA for the CDR3 is TGTGCCAGCTCCATTTTCACCGGGGAGCTGTTTTTT. This codes for CASSIFTGELFF. This rearrangement joins TRBV6-8 to TRBJ2-2; unclear D gene. Germline V lookup: CDR1 MNHGY, CDR2 SAAAGT. V dropped 8 bases and J dropped 4 bases, with 8 bases sitting between them. This CDR3 is 12 amino acids long.